This T cell receptor (beta chain) was recorded in a study of cytomegalovirus exposure and HLA in healthy donors. General study findings and limits: It was reported that the classifier diagnosed cytomegalovirus status with high specificity and sensitivity in both the original and validation cohorts.

V was pared by 4 bases and J by 3 bases, with 5 bases of the junction left unmatched. CDR1 is MGHDK and CDR2 is SYGVNS in the germline V gene. This CDR3 region has 14 residues. Libraries were prepared by immunoSEQ multiplex PCR; TCRdb keeps only in-frame clonotypes and omits some of them. Here the sample spans 150,000 or so clones, 75% to 90% being singletons. Turning to this clone: Its specificity is unknown.

Sequenced input: PBMCs. The rearrangement joins TRBV25-1 to TRBJ2-5, with TRBD1 matching over 7 bases. This receptor was taken from a man aged 18 to 30 in good health and CMV-seropositive. The CDR3 spells CASSVGTVKETQYF. CDR3 coding DNA: TGTGCCAGCAGTGTCGGGACAGTAAAAGAGACCCAGTACTTC.